The present TCR beta chain was sequenced within a study of blood T cell repertoires in COVID-19. Across the whole study: Acute and convalescent COVID-19 specimens originated in the United States, Italy and Spain. PBMCs, B-cell-depleted T cells, or T cells were the source of the cDNA or gDNA that made up the material.

This table comes from immunoSEQ multiplex PCR, and its TCRdb copy is limited to in-frame clones, with some not included. The sample yields 400,000 or so clones, around 90% seen once. V shed 5 bases and J shed 0 bases, with 8 bases lying between them. CDR3 length: 13 amino acids. The germline V gene has CDR1 SGHAT and CDR2 FQNNGV. The sequencing input was peripheral blood. The chain joins TRBV11-2 to TRBJ2-7, with D perhaps TRBD2 (5 bases). The sequence derives from a young man with COVID-19, enrolled during active disease. CDR3 DNA sequence: TGTGCCAGCAGCCGTGGACTCTCCTACGAGCAGTACTTC. This sequence encodes CASSRGLSYEQYF. Supplemented by reference TRBV11-2 and TRBJ2-7, the full variable domain reads EAGVAQSPRYKIIEKRQSVAFWCNPISGHATLYWYQQILGQGPKLLIQFQNNGVVDDSQLPKDRFSAERLKGVDSTLKIQPAKLEDSAVYLCASSRGLSYEQYFGPGTRLTVT.